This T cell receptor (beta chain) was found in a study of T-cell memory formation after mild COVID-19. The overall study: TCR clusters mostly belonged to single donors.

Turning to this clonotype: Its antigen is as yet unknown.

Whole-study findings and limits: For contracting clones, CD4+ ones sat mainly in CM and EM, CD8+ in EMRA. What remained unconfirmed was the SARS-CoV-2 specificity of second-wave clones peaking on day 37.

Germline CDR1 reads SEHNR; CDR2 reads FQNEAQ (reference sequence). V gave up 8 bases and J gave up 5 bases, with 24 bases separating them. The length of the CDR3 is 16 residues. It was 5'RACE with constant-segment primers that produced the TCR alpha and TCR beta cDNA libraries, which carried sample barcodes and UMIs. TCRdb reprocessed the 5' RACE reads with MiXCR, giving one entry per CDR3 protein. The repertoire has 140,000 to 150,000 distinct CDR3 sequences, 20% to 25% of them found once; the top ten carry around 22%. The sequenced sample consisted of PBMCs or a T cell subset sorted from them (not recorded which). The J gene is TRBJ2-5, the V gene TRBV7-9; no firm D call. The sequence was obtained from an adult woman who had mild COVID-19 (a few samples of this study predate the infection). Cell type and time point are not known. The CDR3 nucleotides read TGTGCCAGCTGGCCTGCTTACGGAGTTTCGCGGGAGACCCAGTACTTC. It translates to CASWPAYGVSRETQYF.